One T cell receptor (beta chain) is described in this entry. The trim removed 3 bases at V and 4 bases at J, leaving 4 bases unmatched. The CDR3 covers 14 residues. Germline CDR1 is SGHRS and CDR2 is YFSETQ. RNA totalling roughly 0.45 to 1 ug underwent reverse transcription with random hexamers. TCRdb recomputed calls from the immunoSEQ multiplex PCR reads with MiXCR, one row per CDR3 protein. The sample shows about 210,000 distinct CDR3 sequences, 95% of them seen only once. The record originates from a study of CD8 T cells in Susac syndrome. The source material was CD4+ T cells from PBMCs. This clonotype was obtained from a human donor with multiple sclerosis. This rearrangement joins TRBV5-1 to TRBJ2-3; 8 bases are shared with TRBD2. In DNA form, the CDR3 reads TGCGCCAGCAGCTACAGCGGGGGATCAGATACGCAGTATTTT. Its protein is CASSYSGGSDTQYF.